The 24 T cell receptor beta chains below were found in one sample sequenced in a study of regulatory T cells in long-lasting Graves disease listed by TCRdb under 2021. In light of the paper, this sample's time point label describes: newly diagnosed GD, antithyroid drugs for less than 3 months. For both TCR sequencing and RNA sequencing, RNA was extracted from PBMCs in TRIzol. Libraries were prepared through multiplex PCR. The instrument was an Illumina HiSeq 4000. CDR3 regions were amplified by Arm-PCR with iRepertoire HTBI primers to construct TCR beta libraries. The public reads were reprocessed in TCRdb via fastp at Q25 and MiXCR, keeping in-frame beta chains. Under each unique CDR3 protein, matching rows form one entry showing the most common genes and DNA. The table for this sample lists around 480,000 distinct CDR3 sequences; about 17% of them were counted only once. 12% of the sample comes from the top ten.

Separately, the same data were catalogued under a study of T cells in Graves' hyperthyroidism and ophthalmopathy.

The sample here was peripheral blood mononuclear cells (PBMCs), taken at new diagnosis, from a patient treated with antithyroid drugs. These receptors came from a middle-aged man with Graves disease. Donor details come from another sample of the same person, matched by shared clones.

On this clonotype: This is likely a read error, given that the CDR3 carries no conserved phenylalanine or tryptophan at its end. This chain uses TRBV20-1 with TRBJ1-1, with unresolved D. Germline CDR1 DFQATT, CDR2 SNEGSKA (reference sequence). The CDR3 is 14 amino acids. Between the trimmed V and J ends, which lost 0 bases and 2 bases, there was a span of 10 bases. The CDR3 region is CSARDLDGNTEAFS. The CDR3 DNA sequence: TGCAGTGCTAGAGATCTAGACGGTAACACTGAAGCTTTCTCT.

The chain joins TRBV24-1 to TRBJ2-1; 7 bases map to TRBD1. Germline CDR1 KGHDR, CDR2 SFDVKD. The V and J ends lost 4 bases and 2 bases, in that order; junction bases with no gene match: 4. The CDR3 spans 15 residues. The CDR3, as DNA: TGTGCCACCAGTGAAAGTGGACAGGCCTACAATGAGCAGTTCTTC. Translation gives CATSESGQAYNEQFF.

This clonotype has at least ten counts. The chain recombines TRBV12-3 or TRBV12-4 with TRBJ2-6, with D uncertain. CDR3 size: 13 residues. V lost 6 bases to trimming and J lost 0 bases, with 3 bases between them. CDR3 residues: CASSNSGANVLTF. In DNA form, the CDR3 reads TGTGCCAGCAGCAACTCTGGGGCCAACGTCCTGACTTTC.

This chain links TRBV7-9 with TRBJ2-2; the match to TRBD2 covers 8 bases. Germline V gives CDR1 SEHNR, CDR2 FQNEAQ (reference sequence). Trimming at V came to 8 bases and at J to 4 bases, leaving 6 bases not matched to a gene. The CDR3 sequence is 14 residues long. CDR3 residues: CASRLARGTGELFF. The CDR3 DNA sequence: TGTGCCAGCCGACTAGCGAGGGGCACCGGGGAGCTGTTTTTT.

This clonotype has more than one count but fewer than ten. The genes are TRBV6-2 or TRBV6-3 and TRBJ2-3, with TRBD1 identical over 9 bases. This CDR3 has 15 amino acids. The germline V gene has CDR1 MNHEY and CDR2 SVGEGT. V shed 7 bases and J 5 bases; nucleotides not matched to a gene: 10. The CDR3 DNA is TGTGCCAGCAAAACCGGGACAGGGCAAGGAGATACGCAGTATTTT. Protein product: CASKTGTGQGDTQYF.

This clonotype is a singleton in its sample. The chain recombines TRBV9 with TRBJ2-7, with TRBD1 matching 12 bases. This CDR3 has 15 residues. CDR1 and CDR2 (germline): SGDLS, YYNGEE. With 2 bases clipped from V and 2 bases from J, the junction kept 2 bases outside the gene matches. CDR3 in DNA: TGTGCCAGCAGCGTTGGGGACAGGGGGCCCTACGAGCAGTACTTC. This encodes CASSVGDRGPYEQYF.

The CDR3 reads CSARGQGAYYGYTF. CDR3 DNA sequence: TGCAGTGCTAGAGGCCAGGGGGCCTACTATGGCTACACCTTC. The V and J genes are TRBV20-1 and TRBJ1-2; 8 bases are shared with TRBD1. This CDR3 is 14 amino acids long. CDR1 and CDR2 (germline): DFQATT, SNEGSKA (reference sequence). The V and J ends lost 1 base and 3 bases, in that order; junction bases with no gene match: 4.

V is TRBV7-9 and J is TRBJ1-2; the D is unclear. V lost 4 bases to trimming and J lost 8 bases, with 17 bases between them. The CDR3 spans 14 residues. Looked up from germline, CDR1 is SEHNR and CDR2 is FQNEAQ (reference sequence). The CDR3 here is CASSYGRPSPGYTF. The CDR3 DNA follows: TGTGCCAGCAGCTATGGGCGCCCGAGCCCAGGCTACACCTTC.

The genes are TRBV7-9 and TRBJ2-1; weak D call: TRBD2 (5 bases). This CDR3 is built from 13 residues. CDR1 is SEHNR and CDR2 is FQNEAQ in the germline V gene (reference sequence). The V end was cut by 5 bases, the J end by 4 bases, with 9 bases between. The CDR3 region is CASSAREYNEQFF. CDR3 nucleotides: TGTGCCAGCAGCGCCCGGGAATACAATGAGCAGTTCTTC. Filled out from reference TRBV7-9 and TRBJ2-1, the complete variable domain reads DTGVSQNPRHKITKRGQNVTFRCDPISEHNRLYWYRQTLGQGPEFLTYFQNEAQLEKSRLLSDRFSAERPKGSFSTLEIQRTEQGDSAMYLCASSAREYNEQFFGPGTRLTVL.

Only a few counts were recorded for this clonotype. V is TRBV19 and J is TRBJ2-3, with D unclear. Germline V gene lookup returns CDR1 LNHDA and CDR2 SQIVND (reference sequence). CDR3 size: 15 residues. The V end lost 4 bases, the J end lost 3 bases, and 14 bases lay between the germline ends. Here the CDR3 DNA reads TGTGCCAGTAGTAGGACGGCCGCAAGGACAGATACGCAGTATTTT. Encoded protein: CASSRTAARTDTQYF.

Only a few counts were recorded for this clonotype. In DNA form, the CDR3 reads TGCAGTGCTAGAGATGTTTTGGCAGGATTAAGCTCCTACAATGAGCAGTTCTTC. As protein: CSARDVLAGLSSYNEQFF. The V gene is TRBV20-1, the J gene TRBJ2-1; D gene ambiguous. Germline V lookup: CDR1 DFQATT, CDR2 SNEGSKA (reference sequence). Trimming pared 0 bases from V and 0 bases from J, leaving 18 bases between. This CDR3 spans 18 amino acids.

This clonotype has at least ten counts. The rearrangement uses TRBV12-3 or TRBV12-4 and TRBJ1-5; D is uncertain. V was pared by 1 base and J by 8 bases, with 12 bases between. The CDR3 has 14 amino acids. DNA of the CDR3: TGTGCCAGCAGTTTAGTAGTGTGTGTGGAGCCCCAGCATTTT. Translation gives CASSLVVCVEPQHF.

This clonotype occurred many times. The chain joins TRBV28 to TRBJ2-7; perhaps TRBD2 as D (6 bases). V was cut by 3 bases and J by 2 bases, with 14 bases left in between. There are 15 residues in the CDR3. CDR1 and CDR2 (germline): MDHEN, SYDVKM. CDR3 sequence reads: CASSLRGSGPYEQYF. CDR3 DNA: TGTGCCAGCAGTTTGCGGGGTAGCGGACCCTACGAGCAGTACTTC.

This clonotype was seen more than once but under ten times. The genes are TRBV27 and TRBJ1-6; the D gene is possibly TRBD1 (6 bases). The CDR3 has 16 amino acids. Between the trimmed V and J ends, which lost 2 bases and 10 bases, there was a span of 18 bases. Germline-derived CDR1 and CDR2 are MNHEY and SMNVEV (reference sequence). The CDR3 sequence: CASSLIWGQAGSPLHF. CDR3 in DNA: TGTGCCAGCAGTTTAATATGGGGGCAGGCGGGCTCACCCCTCCACTTT.

Note on this clonotype: It may be a read error: a sequence one base away is much more abundant. The rearrangement links TRBV20-1 to TRBJ2-7, with 11 bases that match TRBD1. The CDR3 is 14 amino acids. Germline trimming cut 5 bases from V and 8 bases from J; bases unmatched to any gene: 11. The germline gives CDR1 DFQATT, CDR2 SNEGSKA (reference sequence). The CDR3 DNA sequence: TGCAGTGCTCACGGACAGGGGGCTAAAAACAAGCAGTACTTC. This translates into CSAHGQGAKNKQYF.

This clonotype was seen just once. The chain joins TRBV9 to TRBJ1-2; D is ambiguous. Germline V gene data show CDR1 as SGDLS and CDR2 as YYNGEE. This CDR3 is built from 15 residues. The ends were cut back, 4 bases at V and 0 bases at J, with 13 bases in the middle. CDR3 nucleotide sequence: TGTGCCAGCAGCCATGCGGGAGACGCTAACTATGGCTACACCTTC. It specifies CASSHAGDANYGYTF.

The rearrangement uses TRBV27 and TRBJ2-1; D call uncertain. With 5 bases removed from V and 2 bases from J, the gap between germline ends came to 13 bases. CDR3 length equals 15 residues. In germline, CDR1 is MNHEY, CDR2 SMNVEV (reference sequence). CDR3 nucleotide sequence: TGTGCCAGCAGTCCTTTCACGACGACCTACAATGAGCAGTTCTTC. This gives the protein CASSPFTTTYNEQFF.

V usage is TRBV25-1 and J usage is TRBJ2-1; D may be TRBD2 (6 bases). The V gene's germline CDR1 is MGHDK and CDR2 SYGVNS. The CDR3 length is 15 residues. V lost 1 base and J lost 5, with 12 bases in between. CDR3 DNA: TGTGCCAGCAGTGAATTGGGGGGAGCGGACAATGAGCAGTTCTTC. The encoded protein is CASSELGGADNEQFF.

Many counts were recorded for this clonotype. This chain joins TRBV12-5 and TRBJ2-1, with 9 bases identical to TRBD2. This CDR3 has 18 residues. CDR1 and CDR2 (germline): LGHNT, FRNRAP. The junction had 10 bases not matched to a gene; V was cut back by 0 bases and J by 4 bases. The CDR3 DNA is TGTGCTAGTGGTTTGGTAGACTCCTTAGCGGGGGCGTACAATGAGCAGTTCTTC. Its translation is CASGLVDSLAGAYNEQFF.

The sample holds many counts of this clonotype. The chain combines TRBV6-5 with TRBJ2-7; TRBD2 agrees at 14 bases. V trimming: 4 bases; J trimming: 3 bases; junction bases outside the gene matches: 2. This CDR3 spans 15 amino acids. From germline, CDR1 is MNHEY and CDR2 SVGAGI. CDR3 sequence (DNA): TGTGCCAGCAGTTTCGGACTAGCGGGAGGCTACGAGCAGTACTTC. Its translation: CASSFGLAGGYEQYF.

This clonotype has a handful of counts. This chain uses TRBV30 with TRBJ2-1, with 11 nucleotides matching TRBD2. This CDR3 region has 17 residues. The trim removed 3 bases at V and 6 bases at J, leaving 13 bases unmatched. Germline values: CDR1 GTSNPN, CDR2 SVGIG (reference sequence). The CDR3 DNA follows: TGTGCCTGGAGGGGTACTAGCGGGAGCAGGTGGGGCAATGAGCAGTTCTTC. It translates to CAWRGTSGSRWGNEQFF.

The rearrangement joins TRBV29-1 to TRBJ1-2; D possibly corresponds to TRBD1 (5 bases). Germline V gene lookup returns CDR1 SQVTM and CDR2 ANQGSEA. There are 13 residues in the CDR3. V was cut by 2 bases and J by 6 bases, with 13 bases left in between. CDR3 coding DNA: TGCAGCGTTGAACCCAGGGTAGGGGATGGCTACACCTTC. Translated, it gives CSVEPRVGDGYTF.

This clonotype was seen at least ten times. This chain uses TRBV20-1 with TRBJ2-7, with 8 nucleotides matching TRBD1. V gave up 4 bases and J gave up 6 bases; unmatched junction bases: 5. CDR1 and CDR2 (germline): DFQATT, SNEGSKA (reference sequence). The CDR3 has 12 amino acids. The CDR3 DNA reads TGCAGTGCTAAAGGACAGGGCGGCGAGCAGTACTTC. It codes for CSAKGQGGEQYF.

The genes are TRBV20-1 and TRBJ2-2; tentative D call: TRBD1 (5 bases). Germline-derived CDR1 and CDR2 are DFQATT and SNEGSKA (reference sequence). Trimming removed 1 base at V and 7 bases at J, with 16 bases between. The CDR3 loop spans 15 amino acids. The CDR3 DNA reads TGCAGTGCTAGAGGAGCGTCAGGGTTTTTCGGGGAGCTGTTTTTT. It yields the protein CSARGASGFFGELFF.